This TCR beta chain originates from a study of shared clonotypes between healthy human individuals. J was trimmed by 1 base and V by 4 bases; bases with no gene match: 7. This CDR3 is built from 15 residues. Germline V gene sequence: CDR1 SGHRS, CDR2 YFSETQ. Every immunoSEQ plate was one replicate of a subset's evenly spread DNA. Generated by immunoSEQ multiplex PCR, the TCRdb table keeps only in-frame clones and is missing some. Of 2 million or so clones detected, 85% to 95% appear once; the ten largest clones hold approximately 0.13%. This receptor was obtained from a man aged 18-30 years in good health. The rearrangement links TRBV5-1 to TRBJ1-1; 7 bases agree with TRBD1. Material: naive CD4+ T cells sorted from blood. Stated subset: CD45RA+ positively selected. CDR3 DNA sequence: TGCGCCAGCAGCCCTAGACAGGGCGCGAACACTGAAGCTTTCTTT. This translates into CASSPRQGANTEAFF.